The entry that follows covers one T cell receptor (beta chain) sequence. The data were obtained in a study of blood T cells in healthy people across ages. Primed by a sample-barcoded 5' primer and a J-beta primer mix, a second PCR proceeded for 7 to 11 cycles. All cDNA molecules were each tagged by a template-switch adaptor with 12 random nucleotides. TCRdb independently ran MiXCR on the 5' RACE reads; one entry per CDR3 protein. The sample has under 2 million distinct CDR3 sequences; roughly 32% are singletons. CDR1 and CDR2 from the germline V gene are SGHTA and FQGNSA. V lost 6 bases and J lost 1, with 16 bases in between. This CDR3 region has 15 residues. Every sample gave at least 5 micrograms of total RNA when it was extracted.

The clonotype comes from a woman younger than 45 in good health. The sequencing input was blood. The chain couples TRBV7-2 to TRBJ2-7; TRBD1 might be the D (6 bases). The DNA of the CDR3 is TGTGCCAGCAGTTCTAGCCAAGGACAGTCCTACGAGCAGTACTTC. Its protein is CASSSSQGQSYEQYF.